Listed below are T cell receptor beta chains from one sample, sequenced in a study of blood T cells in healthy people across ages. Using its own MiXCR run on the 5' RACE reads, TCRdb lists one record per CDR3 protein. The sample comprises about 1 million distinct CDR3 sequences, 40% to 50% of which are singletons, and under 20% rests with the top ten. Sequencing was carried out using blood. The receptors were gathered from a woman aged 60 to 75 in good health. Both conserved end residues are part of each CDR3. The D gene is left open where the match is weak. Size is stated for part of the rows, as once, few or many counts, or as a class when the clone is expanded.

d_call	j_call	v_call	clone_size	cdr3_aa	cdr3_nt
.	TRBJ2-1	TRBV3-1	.	CASSPARGAEQFF	TGTGCCAGCAGCCCCGCTAGGGGGGCTGAGCAGTTCTTC
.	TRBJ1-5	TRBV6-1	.	CASSAGTGANQPQHF	TGTGCCAGCAGTGCGGGAACAGGCGCTAATCAGCCCCAGCATTTT
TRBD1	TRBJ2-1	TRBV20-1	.	CSARDRTGLYNEQFF	TGCAGTGCTAGAGATAGGACAGGGCTCTACAATGAGCAGTTCTTC
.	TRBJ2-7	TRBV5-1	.	CASSIGQIGSYEQYF	TGCGCCAGCAGCATCGGACAGATAGGCTCCTACGAGCAGTACTTC
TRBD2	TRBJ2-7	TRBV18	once	CASSLGPGLAGAKTYEQYF	TGTGCCAGCTCACTTGGACCGGGACTAGCGGGAGCCAAAACCTACGAGCAGTACTTC
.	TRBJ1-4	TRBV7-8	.	CASSLGQGYGEKLFF	TGTGCCAGCAGCTTAGGGCAGGGATACGGTGAAAAACTGTTTTTT
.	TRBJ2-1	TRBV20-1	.	CSATDEGNEQFF	TGCAGTGCTACGGACGAGGGGAATGAGCAGTTCTTC
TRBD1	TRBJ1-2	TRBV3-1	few	CASTPSRQGRGYTF	TGTGCCAGCACCCCAAGCCGACAGGGGCGAGGCTACACCTTC
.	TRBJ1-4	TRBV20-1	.	CSARGGRATNEKLFF	TGCAGTGCTAGAGGGGGACGCGCAACTAATGAAAAACTGTTTTTT
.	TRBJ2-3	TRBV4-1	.	CASRPLAATDTQYF	TGCGCCAGCAGACCCTTGGCGGCCACAGATACGCAGTATTTT
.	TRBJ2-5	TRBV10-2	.	CASSQDRNQETQYF	TGCGCCAGCAGTCAGGACCGGAATCAAGAGACCCAGTACTTC
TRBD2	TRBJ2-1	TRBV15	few	CATSRAREGWDEQFF	TGTGCCACCAGCAGAGCGCGGGAGGGGTGGGATGAGCAGTTCTTC
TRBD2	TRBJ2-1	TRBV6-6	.	CASSPLGLAAYEQFF	TGTGCCAGCAGCCCCTTGGGACTAGCGGCATATGAGCAGTTCTTC
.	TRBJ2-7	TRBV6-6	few	CASSYSGTFDEQYF	TGTGCCAGCAGTTACTCCGGGACATTCGACGAGCAGTACTTC
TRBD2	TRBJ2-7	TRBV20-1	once	CSASTTTSAYEQYF	TGCAGTGCTTCGACCACGACTAGCGCCTACGAGCAGTACTTC
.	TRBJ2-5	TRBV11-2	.	CASSLVGGGHNQETQYF	TGTGCCAGCAGCTTAGTAGGGGGAGGACACAACCAAGAGACCCAGTACTTC
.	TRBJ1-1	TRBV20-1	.	CSAEPNTEAFF	TGCAGTGCTGAGCCGAACACTGAAGCTTTCTTT
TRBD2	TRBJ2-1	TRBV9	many	CASSRLAEGNEQFF	TGTGCCAGCAGCCGACTAGCGGAGGGGAATGAGCAGTTCTTC
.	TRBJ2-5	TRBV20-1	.	CSARATYQETQYF	TGCAGTGCGCGAGCTACGTACCAAGAGACCCAGTACTTC
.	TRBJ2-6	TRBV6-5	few	CASSYGPGANVLTF	TGTGCCAGCAGTTACGGACCAGGGGCCAACGTCCTGACTTTC
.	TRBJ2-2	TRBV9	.	CASSVGGVNTGELFF	TGTGCCAGCAGCGTAGGAGGGGTAAACACCGGGGAGCTGTTTTTT
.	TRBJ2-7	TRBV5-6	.	CASSMTHGAQAMYEQYF	TGTGCCAGCAGCATGACCCACGGGGCACAAGCGATGTACGAGCAGTACTTC
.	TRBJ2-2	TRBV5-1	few	CASSLGSSVGELFF	TGCGCCAGCAGCTTGGGGTCTAGCGTCGGGGAGCTGTTTTTT
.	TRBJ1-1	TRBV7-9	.	CAGSLSSRFTEAFF	TGTGCCGGCAGCTTATCATCACGGTTTACTGAAGCTTTCTTT
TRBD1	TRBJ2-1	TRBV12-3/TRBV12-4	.	CASSITPGQGAQFF	TGTGCCAGCAGCATTACTCCGGGACAGGGGGCCCAGTTCTTC
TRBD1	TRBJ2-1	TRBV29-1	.	CSVERQGVGNEQFF	TGCAGCGTTGAACGCCAGGGGGTGGGCAATGAGCAGTTCTTC
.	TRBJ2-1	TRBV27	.	CASSFLEGGSNEQFF	TGTGCCAGCAGTTTCCTGGAGGGAGGATCCAATGAGCAGTTCTTC
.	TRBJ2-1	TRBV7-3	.	CASSLTGQEGQFF	TGTGCCAGCAGCTTAACAGGGCAAGAGGGGCAGTTCTTC
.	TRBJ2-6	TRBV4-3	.	CASSQDLVSSGANVLTF	TGCGCCAGCAGCCAAGATCTAGTTAGCTCTGGGGCCAACGTCCTGACTTTC
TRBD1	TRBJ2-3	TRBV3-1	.	CASSPYRGVHADTQYF	TGTGCCAGCAGCCCCTACAGGGGGGTCCATGCAGATACGCAGTATTTT
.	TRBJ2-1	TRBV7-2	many	CASSSDHSYTHNEQFF	TGTGCCAGCAGCTCGGACCATAGCTACACCCACAATGAGCAGTTCTTC
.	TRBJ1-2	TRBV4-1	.	CASSPSPGTSGYTF	TGCGCCAGCAGCCCCTCACCGGGGACGTCTGGCTACACCTTC
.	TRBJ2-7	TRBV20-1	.	CSASGWLGIYEQYF	TGCAGTGCTAGCGGGTGGCTGGGAATTTACGAGCAGTACTTC
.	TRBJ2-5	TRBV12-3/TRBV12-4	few	CASTEGPETQYF	TGTGCCAGCACCGAAGGGCCAGAGACCCAGTACTTC
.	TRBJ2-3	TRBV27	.	CASSLSLGPPTDTQYF	TGTGCCAGCAGTTTATCCCTGGGACCCCCCACAGATACGCAGTATTTT
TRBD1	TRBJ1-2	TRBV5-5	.	CASSSTTGETYGYTF	TGTGCCAGCAGCTCGACGACAGGGGAGACCTATGGCTACACCTTC
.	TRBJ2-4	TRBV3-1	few	CASSQGGAVIQYF	TGTGCCAGCAGCCAGGGGGGCGCGGTCATTCAGTACTTC